This T cell receptor (beta chain) was recovered during a study of T cells in Graves' hyperthyroidism and ophthalmopathy. Amplification yielded TCR beta CDR3 regions, with RNA transcripts as the source. The HTBI set primed first-round TCR CDR3 RT-PCR. One entry per CDR3 protein, called by TCRdb with MiXCR from the multiplex PCR reads. The table includes roughly 98,000 distinct CDR3 sequences, around 42% detected once. CDR3 length: 17 residues. The germline gives CDR1 SGHTA, CDR2 FQGNSA. Trimming stripped 9 bases from V and 0 bases from J, with 18 bases between. The TCR was taken from a woman in her 30s with Graves' hyperthyroidism. Material for sequencing was peripheral blood or thyroid tissue (not recorded which). The chain joins TRBV7-2 to TRBJ1-6, with D uncertain. This CDR3 reads CASSIRPPSSYNSPLHF. DNA of the CDR3: TGTGCCAGTAGTATCAGACCGCCGAGCTCCTATAATTCACCCCTCCACTTT.